The present T cell receptor (beta chain) was sequenced within a study of blood T cells in healthy people across ages. The germline CDR1 and CDR2 sequences are SEHNR and FQNEAQ (reference sequence). This CDR3 spans 11 amino acids. This clonotype showed up many times. A second PCR of 7 to 11 cycles used a sample-barcoded 5' primer and a J-beta primer mix. TCRdb independently ran MiXCR on the 5' RACE reads; one entry per CDR3 protein. The repertoire holds 600,000 to 900,000 distinct CDR3 sequences, 20% to 30% seen once, with around 3% in the top ten. Every participating donor contributed roughly 9.6 milliliters of peripheral blood through a draw. In addition, the sample was reused for a study of T cells of mothers and their children.

What was sequenced was blood. The TCR originated in a boy under 18 in good health. This chain connects TRBV7-9 to TRBJ2-1; no clear D gene. The last part of the DNA fits TRBJ2-7 better; the J call may be wrong. CDR3 region: CASSLKGEQYF. DNA for the CDR3: TGTGCCAGCAGTTTGAAAGGCGAGCAGTACTTC.